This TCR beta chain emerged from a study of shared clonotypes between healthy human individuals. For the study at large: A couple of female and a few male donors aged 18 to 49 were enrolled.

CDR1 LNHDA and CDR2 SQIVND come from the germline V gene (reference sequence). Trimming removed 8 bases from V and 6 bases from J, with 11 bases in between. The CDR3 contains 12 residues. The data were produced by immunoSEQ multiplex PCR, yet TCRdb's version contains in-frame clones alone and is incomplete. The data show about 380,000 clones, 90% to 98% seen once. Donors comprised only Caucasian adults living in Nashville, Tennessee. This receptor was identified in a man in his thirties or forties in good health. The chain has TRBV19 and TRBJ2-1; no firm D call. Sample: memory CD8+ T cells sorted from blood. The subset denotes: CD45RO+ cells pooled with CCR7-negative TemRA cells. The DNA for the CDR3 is TGTGCCAGTCAGCGACTCCCCAATGAGCAGTTCTTC. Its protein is CASQRLPNEQFF.